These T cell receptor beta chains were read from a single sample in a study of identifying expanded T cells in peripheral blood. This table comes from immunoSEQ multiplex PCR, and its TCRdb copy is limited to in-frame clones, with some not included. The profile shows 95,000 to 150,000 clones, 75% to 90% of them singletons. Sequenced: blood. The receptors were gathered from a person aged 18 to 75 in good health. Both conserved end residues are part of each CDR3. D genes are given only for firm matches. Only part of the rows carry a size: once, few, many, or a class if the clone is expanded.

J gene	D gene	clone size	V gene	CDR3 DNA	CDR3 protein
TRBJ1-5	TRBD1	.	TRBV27	TGTGCCAGCAGTTCTGGACAGGGGAGAATCAGGCAGCCCCAGCATTTT	CASSSGQGRIRQPQHF
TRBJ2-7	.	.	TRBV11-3	TGTGCCAGCAGCCCTTCCTCAGGGGCCGCCTACGAGCAGTACTTC	CASSPSSGAAYEQYF
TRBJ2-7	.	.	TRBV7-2	TGTGCCAGCAGCCCCGCGGTCGGGCTCTACGAGCAGTACTTC	CASSPAVGLYEQYF
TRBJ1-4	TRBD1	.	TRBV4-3	TGCGCCAGCAGCCAAGAAGTAAGACAGGGGGGTGAAAAACTGTTTTTT	CASSQEVRQGGEKLFF
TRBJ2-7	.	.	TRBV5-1	TGCGCCAGCAGCTTCCTAGATGACGAGCAGTACTTC	CASSFLDDEQYF
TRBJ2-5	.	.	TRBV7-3	TGTGCCAGCAGCCTCGGGGACGGGAAGGGGACCCAGTACTTC	CASSLGDGKGTQYF
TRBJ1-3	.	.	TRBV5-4	TGTGCCAGCAGCTTGGAAGGGCTGACTGGAAACACCATATATTTT	CASSLEGLTGNTIYF
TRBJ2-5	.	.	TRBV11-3	TGTGCCAGCACCGCCGGGGATCGGGAAATTGAGACCCAGTACTTC	CASTAGDREIETQYF
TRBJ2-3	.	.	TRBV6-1	TGTGCCAGCAGTGCTCACGAGTACGATACGCAGTATTTT	CASSAHEYDTQYF
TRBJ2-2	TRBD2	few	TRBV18	TGTGCCAGCTCACCACCGGGTTCAAGCGGGGGAACCGGGGAGCTGTTTTTT	CASSPPGSSGGTGELFF
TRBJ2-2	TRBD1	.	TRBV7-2	TGTGCCAGCAGCTTCCGACAGGGGGGCACCGGGGAGCTGTTTTTT	CASSFRQGGTGELFF
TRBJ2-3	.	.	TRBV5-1	TGCGCCAGCAGCCAGCGAGGGGACTTCACAGATACGCAGTATTTT	CASSQRGDFTDTQYF
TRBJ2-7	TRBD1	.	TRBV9	TGTGCCAGCAGGGACCCCGGGACAGGGACCTACGAGCAGTACTTC	CASRDPGTGTYEQYF
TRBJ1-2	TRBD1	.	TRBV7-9	TGTGCCAGCAGCCCCGGCGGGACAGGGACTGGCTACACCTTC	CASSPGGTGTGYTF
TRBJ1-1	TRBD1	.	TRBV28	TGTGCCAGCAGTCGACAGGGTTACACTGAAGCTTTCTTT	CASSRQGYTEAFF
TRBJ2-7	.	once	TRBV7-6	TGTGCCAGCAGCCTAACAGGGTCTTCTTACGAGCAGTACTTC	CASSLTGSSYEQYF
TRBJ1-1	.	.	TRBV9	TGTGCCAGCAGCGTAGGGCCCAGGAACACTGAAGCTTTCTTT	CASSVGPRNTEAFF
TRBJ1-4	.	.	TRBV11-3	TGTGCCAGCAGCTTAGGGGGGCGAGCGATGGAACTGTTTTTT	CASSLGGRAMELFF
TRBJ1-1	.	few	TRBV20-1	TGCAGTGCCCTCAAGGCTGAAGCTTTCTTT	CSALKAEAFF
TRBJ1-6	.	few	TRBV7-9	TGTGCCAGCAGCGATTCAGCAAGGACACCGAATTCACCCCTCCACTTT	CASSDSARTPNSPLHF
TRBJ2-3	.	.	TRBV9	TGTGCCAGCAGCCAGTACGACATCGGCACAGATACGCAGTATTTT	CASSQYDIGTDTQYF
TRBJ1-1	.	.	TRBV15	TGTGCCACCAGCAGAGATTGGGAGGACACTGAAGCTTTCTTT	CATSRDWEDTEAFF
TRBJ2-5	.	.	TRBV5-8	TGTGCCAGCAGACCCCCCGGCACCCAGTACTTC	CASRPPGTQYF
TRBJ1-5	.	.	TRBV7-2	TGTGCCAGCAGCTCCTATAATCAGCCCCAGCATTTT	CASSSYNQPQHF
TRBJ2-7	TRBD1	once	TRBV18	TGTGCCAGCTCACCAGCAGTTTTAGGACAGGGGTCCCACGAGCAGTACTTC	CASSPAVLGQGSHEQYF
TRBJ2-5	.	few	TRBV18	TGTGCCAGCTCACGTATCCCTCAAGAGACCCAGTACTTC	CASSRIPQETQYF
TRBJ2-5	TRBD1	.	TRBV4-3	TGCGCCAGCAGCCAAGATCCTCACCCTCAGGGGGCGCAGGAGACCCAGTACTTC	CASSQDPHPQGAQETQYF
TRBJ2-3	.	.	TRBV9	TGTGCCAGCAGCGTCACTAGCACAGATACGCAGTATTTT	CASSVTSTDTQYF
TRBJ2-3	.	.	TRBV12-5	TGTGCTAGTGCCCCCACGGATACGCAGTATTTT	CASAPTDTQYF
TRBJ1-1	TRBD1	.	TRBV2	TGTGCCAGCAGGCTACAGGGGGCCTGGACTGAAGCTTTCTTT	CASRLQGAWTEAFF
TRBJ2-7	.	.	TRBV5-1	TGCGCCAGCAGCCGACAGAACTACGAGCAGTACTTC	CASSRQNYEQYF
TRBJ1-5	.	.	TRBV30	TGTGCCTGGAGTGGACAAGCCAATCAGCCCCAGCATTTT	CAWSGQANQPQHF
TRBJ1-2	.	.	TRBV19	TGTGCCAGTAGTGCCTCAGGGGTCTCTGGCTACACCTTC	CASSASGVSGYTF
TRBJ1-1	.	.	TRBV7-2	TGTGCCAGCAGCTTAGACGGGTGGGGCACTGAAGCTTTCTTT	CASSLDGWGTEAFF
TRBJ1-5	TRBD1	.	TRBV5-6	TGTGCCAGCAGTCTAGGGACAGGGATTCAGCCCCAGCATTTT	CASSLGTGIQPQHF
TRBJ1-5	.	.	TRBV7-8	TGTGCCAGCAGCTTAGCGCTTTCTACAGTCCGTCAGGCCCAGCATTTT	CASSLALSTVRQAQHF
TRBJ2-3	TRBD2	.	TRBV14	TGTGCCAGCAGCCCTAGCGGCCATAGCACAGATACGCAGTATTTT	CASSPSGHSTDTQYF
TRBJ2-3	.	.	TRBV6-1	TGTGCCAGCAGCCTACAGGGTGGCTCAGATACGCAGTATTTT	CASSLQGGSDTQYF
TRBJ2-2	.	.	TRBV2	TGTGCCAGTACACCCGGGCAGTGGCAGGAGCTGTTTTTT	CASTPGQWQELFF
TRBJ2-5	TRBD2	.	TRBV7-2	TGTGCCAGCAGCTTAGATCCGCGGGGGGGCAGGAAGACCCAGTACTTC	CASSLDPRGGRKTQYF
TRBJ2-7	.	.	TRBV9	TGTGCCAGCAGCCCTCAGGGCGGCTACGAGCAGTACTTC	CASSPQGGYEQYF
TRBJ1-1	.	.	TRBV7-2	TGTGCCAGCAGCTTAGTGAGCCTCGGGACTGAAGCTTTCTTT	CASSLVSLGTEAFF
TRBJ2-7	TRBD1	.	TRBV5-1	TGCGCCAGCAGCAATAGACAGGGGGAAAGCTCCTACGAGCAGTACTTC	CASSNRQGESSYEQYF
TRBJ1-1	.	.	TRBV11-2	TGTGCCAGCACCTTCCGGGGGGGACCCCCTGAAGCTTTCTTT	CASTFRGGPPEAFF